This T cell receptor beta chain is from a study of blood T cells in healthy people across ages. Germline CDR1 SSHAT, CDR2 FNYEAQ (reference sequence). The CDR3 loop spans 15 amino acids. In the case of this clonotype: One end of the junction does not line up with germline, which may come from a read error.

PCR was performed a second time for about 7 to 11 cycles using a sample-barcoded 5' primer and a J-beta primer mix. TCRdb redid the calling of the 5' RACE reads with MiXCR, one entry per CDR3 protein. The sample lists 750,000 to 950,000 distinct CDR3 sequences; about 55% were seen once. The material sequenced was blood. This sequence joins TRBV7-7 and TRBJ2-5, with D possibly TRBD2 on 6 matching bases. The sequence was collected from an elderly man in good health. The chain's CDR3 is CASSLAASNQETQYF. In DNA, the CDR3 is TGTGCTAGCAGCTTAGCGGCCAGCAACCAAGAGACCCAGTACTTC.